The present T cell receptor (beta chain) was sequenced within a study of beta chain features in type 1 diabetes. Staining for CD45RO/CCR7/CD25/CD127/CD95/CD27 allowed sorting of CD4+ naive, central memory, regulatory and stem cell-like memory cells. This clone came up a few times. Expressed TCRB transcripts were sequenced because the entire RNA isolate underwent reverse transcription. Clones were read by immunoSEQ multiplex PCR, and TCRdb kept only the in-frame ones, dropping some. The data show 400,000 to 500,000 clones, with roughly 14% seen just once and around 0.035% held by the top ten. Germline V gene data show CDR1 as SGHNT and CDR2 as YENEEA. Trimming cost V 3 bases and J 8 bases, with 15 bases left between them. The CDR3 loop spans 14 amino acids.

This chain uses TRBV11-3 with TRBJ2-3; D is perhaps TRBD2 (6 bases). The sequenced sample was naive CD4+ T cells from blood. The clonotype originates from a man between 25 and 39 years old in good health. In DNA, the CDR3 is TGTGCCAGCAGCTTCAGCGGGCGCTTGGGTACGCAGTATTTT. Protein product: CASSFSGRLGTQYF.